This entry lists 31 T cell receptor beta chains sequenced from one sample in a study of tumor and adjacent non-tumor tissue in lung cancer. The library came from three nested PCR rounds adapted from ARM-PCR protocols. MiXCR, applied by TCRdb to the multiplex PCR reads, yields one record per CDR3 protein. Of 90,000 to 100,000 distinct CDR3 sequences in the sample, more than 80% were seen once. No cell sorting was done before RNA was extracted from the tissue. More than 3 cm separated this lung sample from the edge of the tumor. Input material: distant non-tumor lung tissue. The receptor source for this set is a man aged 60-69 years with small cell lung cancer.

Regarding this clonotype: The germline gene is not matched at one end of the junction; a read error may be the cause. The chain couples TRBV30 to TRBJ1-3; D is unresolved. The CDR3 contains 15 residues. The germline V gene encodes CDR1 GTSNPN and CDR2 SVGIG (reference sequence). CDR3 nucleotide sequence: TGTGCCTGGAGTGTAGGGCAAAACTCTGGAAACACCATATATTTC. Translated, it gives CAWSVGQNSGNTIYF.

On this clonotype itself: An end of the junction differs from the germline gene, which may be a read error. DNA of the CDR3: TGTGCCAGCAGCTCCGGGACTAGCGGGAGTAGGTCCAGGGAGCTGTTCTTT. It codes for CASSSGTSGSRSRELFF. This chain connects TRBV7-3 to TRBJ2-2; TRBD2 matches at 14 bases. CDR3 length: 17 amino acids. CDR1 is SGHTA and CDR2 is FQGTGA in the germline V gene.

This clonotype appeared once. The chain carries TRBV29-1 and TRBJ2-5; 12 positions match TRBD1. CDR1 and CDR2 from the germline V gene are SQVTM and ANQGSEA. CDR3 size: 15 residues. Here the CDR3 DNA reads TGCAGGGTGAGTACCGGGACAGGGGGCGGTGAGACCCAGTACTTC. Its translation is CRVSTGTGGGETQYF. The whole variable domain, filled in from reference TRBV29-1 and TRBJ2-5, reads SAVISQKPSRDICQRGTSLTIQCQVDSQVTMMFWYRQQPGQSLTLIATANQGSEATYESGFVIDKFPISRPNLTFSTLTVSNMSPEDSSIYLCRVSTGTGGGETQYFGPGTRLLVL.

Here the CDR3 reads CASSQYDEGSYACTF. The CDR3 nucleotides are TGTGCCAGCAGCCAATATGACGAGGGTAGCTATGCCTGCACCTTC. The chain combines TRBV4-2 with TRBJ1-2; D is unclear. The CDR3 runs to 15 residues. Trimming removed 2 bases from V and 13 bases from J, with 23 bases in between. From germline, CDR1 is LGHNA and CDR2 YNFKEQ.

Points on this clonotype: Its ends do not fully match the called genes, so a read error is possible. The chain employs TRBV20-1 and TRBJ2-1, with D tentatively TRBD1 or TRBD2 (5 bases each). The germline CDR1 and CDR2 sequences are DFQATT and SNEGSKA (reference sequence). The CDR3 sequence is 14 residues long. DNA of the CDR3: TGCGGTGCTATAGATGACGGACTGGGGGATGAGCAGTTCTTC. It is translated as CGAIDDGLGDEQFF.

This sequence joins TRBV5-1 and TRBJ2-1; TRBD2 might be the D (5 bases). In germline, CDR1 is SGHRS, CDR2 YFSETQ. V dropped 1 base and J dropped 9 bases, with 17 bases sitting between them. The CDR3 totals 15 residues. The CDR3 DNA reads TGCGCCAGCAGCTTGAGGGCAGAGGGTCTGGCTGAGCAGTTCTTC. As protein: CASSLRAEGLAEQFF.

Points on this clonotype: The germline gene is not matched at one end of the junction; a read error may be the cause. This chain connects TRBV6-5 to TRBJ2-2; 7 bases align to TRBD2. Germline CDR1 MNHEY, CDR2 SVGAGI. CDR3 length equals 16 residues. The CDR3 region is CASSLGGGSDTGDLFF. CDR3 DNA sequence: TGTGCCAGCAGTCTTGGGGGAGGGAGTGACACCGGGGACCTGTTTTTT.

As regards this clonotype: Given a much more abundant clone one base away, this may be a read error. The V call is TRBV20-1, the J call TRBJ2-3, with 7 positions matching TRBD1. There are 14 residues in the CDR3. From germline, CDR1 is DFQATT and CDR2 SNEGSKA (reference sequence). The CDR3 reads CNAELGGATDTQYF. CDR3 bases: TGCAATGCCGAATTAGGGGGCGCCACAGATACGCAGTATTTT.

The chain employs TRBV6-1 and TRBJ2-1; 12 nucleotides match TRBD2. This CDR3 spans 14 amino acids. The V and J ends lost 7 bases and 8 bases, in that order; junction bases with no gene match: 6. The germline V gene has CDR1 MNHNS and CDR2 SASEGT. The CDR3 sequence is CASIRTSGTYEQFF. The CDR3 bases are TGTGCCAGCATCCGGACTAGCGGGACTTATGAGCAGTTCTTC.

V is TRBV11-2 and J is TRBJ2-4; D tentatively fits TRBD1 or TRBD2 (6 bases each). The CDR3 has 15 residues. V was pared by 0 bases and J by 9 bases, with 15 bases between. Per the germline V gene, CDR1 is SGHAT and CDR2 is FQNNGV. CDR3 bases: TGTGCCAGCAGCTTAGATCTCGGGGGCTCAGCCATTCAGTACTTC. Its protein product is CASSLDLGGSAIQYF.

Concerning this clonotype: Given a much more abundant clone one base away, this may be a read error. V usage is TRBV2 and J usage is TRBJ1-1; the D gene is possibly TRBD1 (6 bases). There are 13 residues in the CDR3. Germline CDR1 reads SNHLY; CDR2 reads FYNNEI. For the CDR3, the DNA is TGTGCCAGCAGTGGGACAGTGAACACTGAAGCTTTGTTT. Translated, it gives CASSGTVNTEALF.

On this clonotype: A single base separates this from a much larger clone, so it may be a read error. The chain combines TRBV28 with TRBJ2-2; 9 nucleotides align to TRBD1. The CDR3 is 14 residues long. CDR1 is MDHEN and CDR2 is SYDVKM in the germline V gene. The CDR3 region has the DNA TGTTCCAGCAGGGGACAGGGCGAAACCGGGGAGCTGTTTTTT. Protein sequence: CSSRGQGETGELFF.

Comments on this clonotype: The CDR3 ends on some other residue instead of the conserved phenylalanine or tryptophan, so this is likely a read error. The chain carries TRBV10-2 and TRBJ2-7; TRBD2 matches at 8 bases. Germline V CDR1 and CDR2: WSHSY, SAAADI. CDR3 size: 18 residues. V lost 10 bases, J lost 1 base, and 21 bases stayed unmatched. CDR3 sequence: CATTPGTSRKWSSYEQYL. CDR3 sequence (DNA): TGCGCCACGACCCCCGGGACTAGTCGTAAATGGAGTTCCTACGAGCAGTACCTT.

Of note for this clonotype: Mismatch with germline at one junction end may stem from a read error. The chain combines TRBV6-5 with TRBJ2-7; either TRBD1 or TRBD2 may fit D (5 bases each). Germline lookup yields CDR1 MNHEY and CDR2 SVGAGI. The CDR3 spans 15 residues. The CDR3 spells CASSYGSGWGYKQYF. CDR3 bases: TGTGCCAGCAGTTACGGGTCCGGTTGGGGGTACAAGCAATACTTC.

J is TRBJ2-6 and V is TRBV29-1; D ambiguous. Germline assignment: CDR1 SQVTM and CDR2 ANQGSEA. The CDR3 sequence is 13 residues long. Trimming took off 8 bases at V and 3 bases at J, with 11 bases between the two ends. This CDR3 reads CSTDIYGANVLTF. In DNA, the CDR3 is TGCAGCACCGACATCTATGGGGCCAACGTCCTGACTTTC.

The V gene is TRBV6-5, the J gene TRBJ2-7, with D maybe TRBD2 (6 bases). The CDR3 runs to 15 residues. Germline V lookup: CDR1 MNHEY, CDR2 SVGAGI. Trimming removed 2 bases at V and 3 bases at J, with 14 bases between. This CDR3 is CASSYHWGGDYEQYF. The CDR3 region has the DNA TGTGCCAGCAGTTACCACTGGGGCGGGGACTACGAGCAGTACTTC.

Worth noting for this clonotype: Being one base from a much bigger clone, this may be a read error. The gene calls are TRBV20-1 and TRBJ2-5; perhaps TRBD2 as D (7 bases). CDR3 length: 14 amino acids. Trimming removed 2 bases from V and 2 bases from J, with 12 bases in between. Germline V gives CDR1 DFQATT, CDR2 SNEGSKA (reference sequence). CDR3 nucleotide sequence: TGCAGTGCTAGAAGGGGGGGACTGCAAGAGACCCAGTACTTC. Amino acids: CSARRGGLQETQYF.

The chain links TRBV4-1 to TRBJ2-1; D unclear. The CDR3 contains 16 residues. V lost 4 bases and J 5 bases, leaving 18 bases between the germline ends. Germline CDR1 is MGHRA and CDR2 is YSYEKL. Here the CDR3 DNA reads TGCGCCAGCAGCCTGCTGGGAATACCGGGTAACAATGAGCAGTTCTTC. Translation gives CASSLLGIPGNNEQFF.

The rearrangement links TRBV21-1 to TRBJ2-5; TRBD2 was called by the table and not checked on the DNA. TRBV21-1 is annotated as a pseudogene. The CDR3 is 17 residues long. In DNA form, the CDR3 reads TGTGCCAGCACCAAAAAGGAAGGGCAGTCTGGCGTTGAGACCCAGTACTTC. Protein sequence: CASTKKEGQSGVETQYF.

This clonotype was seen more than once but under ten times. A much larger clone sits a single nucleotide away, making a read error possible. V usage is TRBV7-9 and J usage is TRBJ2-3; 10 bases match TRBD2. Germline CDR1 SEHNR, CDR2 FQNEAQ (reference sequence). The CDR3 is made up of 15 amino acids. DNA of the CDR3: TGTGCCAGCAACTTAGTCCTAGCGGGAGAAGTTACGCAGTATTTT. This translates into CASNLVLAGEVTQYF.

This clonotype was recorded once. V and J are TRBV11-1 and TRBJ2-2; D perhaps matches TRBD2 (5 bases). Trimming pared 9 bases from V and 7 bases from J, leaving 15 bases between. CDR1 and CDR2 from the germline V gene are SGHAT and FQDESV (reference sequence). This CDR3 is built from 13 residues. Written as DNA, the CDR3 is TGTGCCAGATGCCCGCGACGGGACGGGGAGCTGTTTTTT. The encoded protein is CARCPRRDGELFF.

For this clonotype: The junction shows a germline mismatch at one end, possibly a read error. The gene calls are TRBV6-1 and TRBJ2-1; D not resolved. The CDR3 length is 14 residues. The germline CDR1 and CDR2 sequences are MNHNS and SASEGT. The CDR3 sequence: CVSIFSRSRNELFF. For the CDR3, the DNA is TGTGTCAGCATCTTTAGCAGGAGTAGGAATGAGCTGTTCTTC.

This rearrangement joins TRBV6-5 to TRBJ2-2; weak D call: TRBD1 (5 bases). CDR3 length equals 13 residues. Between the trimmed V and J ends, which lost 7 bases and 6 bases, there was a span of 12 bases. The germline V gene has CDR1 MNHEY and CDR2 SVGAGI. This CDR3 reads CASKGRVPGELFF. The CDR3, as DNA: TGTGCCAGCAAAGGCAGGGTGCCCGGGGAGCTGTTTTTT.

Comment on this clonotype: An end of the junction does not agree with germline; a read error may underlie this. The rearrangement joins TRBV5-1 to TRBJ2-3, with 10 bases matching TRBD1. CDR1 and CDR2 from the germline V gene are SGHRS and YFSETQ. The CDR3 sequence is 14 residues long. The CDR3 spells CASTTGQGTDKQYF. The CDR3 DNA is TGCGCCAGCACCACGGGACAGGGGACAGATAAGCAGTATTTT.

This rearrangement joins TRBV6-1 to TRBJ2-7, with 8 positions matching TRBD2. CDR3 length: 15 residues. In germline, CDR1 is MNHNS, CDR2 SASEGT. The CDR3 sequence is CVSSELADSSYEQYV. Written as DNA, the CDR3 is TGTGTCAGCAGTGAACTAGCGGATAGCTCCTACGAGCAGTATGTC.

This clonotype has only one observation. An end of the junction differs from the germline gene, which may be a read error. V and J are TRBV12-5 and TRBJ2-2; maybe TRBD2 (5 bases). Germline loops: CDR1 LGHNT, CDR2 FRNRAP. The CDR3 sequence is 19 residues long. CDR3 sequence (DNA): TGTGCTAGTGGACCTGGGGTGGAAAGGAGTAGCACGAACACCGGGGAACTGTTTTTT. It codes for CASGPGVERSSTNTGELFF. Combining the CDR3 with reference TRBV12-5 and TRBJ2-2 gives the whole variable domain DARVTQTPRHKVTEMGQEVTMRCQPILGHNTVFWYRQTMMQGLELLAYFRNRAPLDDSGMPKDRFSAEMPDATLATLKIQPSEPRDSAVYFCASGPGVERSSTNTGELFFGEGSRLTVL.

Turning to this clonotype: A much larger clone lies one base from this, so it may be a read error. This chain connects TRBV24-1 to TRBJ2-1, with D tentatively TRBD1 or TRBD2 (5 bases each). Germline V gives CDR1 KGHDR, CDR2 SFDVKD. CDR3 length equals 15 residues. CDR3 sequence (DNA): TGTACCACCAGTGATCCTTTAGCGAAAGGGGATGAGCAGTTCTTC. Translation: CTTSDPLAKGDEQFF.

This clonotype has at least ten counts. The chain has TRBV6-1 and TRBJ2-7; TRBD2 is a possible D gene (6 bases). V was cut by 4 bases and J by 0 bases, with 13 bases left in between. The CDR3 runs 15 residues. Per germline, CDR1 MNHNS and CDR2 SASEGT. The CDR3 region has the DNA TGTGCCAGCAGTGGTCTGGAGGGAAGCTCCTACGAGCAGTACTTC. Its translation is CASSGLEGSSYEQYF.

This clonotype was seen a few times. V is TRBV30 and J is TRBJ1-1; TRBD1 aligns across 8 bases. Germline-derived CDR1 and CDR2 are GTSNPN and SVGIG (reference sequence). The CDR3 has 15 amino acids. Unmatched junction bases numbered 5, after V lost 2 bases and J lost 0 bases. The CDR3 loop is CAWSTGTGLNTEAFF. CDR3 nucleotide sequence: TGTGCCTGGAGTACCGGGACAGGACTGAACACTGAAGCTTTCTTT.

In regard to this clonotype: The CDR3 end shows no conserved phenylalanine or tryptophan, and so a read error is likely. The limits of the CDR3 on the DNA are not certain, so only TCRdb's listed CDR3 is given. This chain's CDR3 is CASSEVAPVYSESFS. This chain links TRBV6-2 or TRBV6-3 with TRBJ1-1. From its first to its last residue, the CDR3 has 15 amino acids. Germline values: CDR1 MNHEY, CDR2 SVGEGT.

On this clonotype itself: A clone one base away is much larger, so this may be a read error. The CDR3 DNA is TGTGCCAGCAGCTTGTGGACGGAGAGCTCCCACGAGCAGTACTTC. Translated, it gives CASSLWTESSHEQYF. This sequence joins TRBV7-8 and TRBJ2-7; D unresolved. CDR3 length: 15 amino acids. Germline V CDR1 and CDR2: SGHVS, FQNEAQ.